This T cell receptor beta chain originates from a study of lymphopenia after photon versus proton radiotherapy. TCRdb's table, derived via immunoSEQ multiplex PCR, lists solely in-frame clones and lacks some. The sample shows tens of thousands of clones, about 86% of them seen only once. Comment on this clone: The antigen remains undetermined.

Germline V gives CDR1 LGHNA, CDR2 YNFKEQ. Trimming removed 0 bases from V and 3 bases from J, with 5 bases in between. The CDR3 is 14 amino acids. Study outcomes and limitations: Photon-treated patients lost naive T cells and TCR diversity; proton-treated stayed stable. After the lymphocyte nadir, photon-treated repertoires showed oligoclonal expansion, especially of CD8+ Temra cells.

This TCR came from a man aged 45-60 years with gastric cancer. This specimen was peripheral blood, taken from a patient treated with photon-based radiotherapy. The gene calls are TRBV4-2 and TRBJ1-4, with D unclear. The CDR3 reads CASSQETSNEKLFF. For the CDR3, the DNA is TGTGCCAGCAGCCAAGAAACGTCTAATGAAAAACTGTTTTTT.